This TCR beta chain was captured by sequencing in a study of shared clonotypes between healthy human individuals. Points from the study as a whole: Sharing across four donors was seen in roughly 5% of naive CD4 clonotypes.

Profiled with immunoSEQ multiplex PCR; TCRdb holds only in-frame clones, not every one. The sample shows 2 million to 2.5 million clones, 80% to 95% of them seen only once. On this clone itself: Its antigen remains unidentified.

CDR3 length equals 16 residues. The V gene lost 5 bases and the J gene lost 4 bases, with 17 bases spanning the gap. CDR1 is SEHNR and CDR2 is FQNEAQ in the germline V gene (reference sequence). The chain recombines TRBV7-9 with TRBJ2-2, with D tentatively TRBD1 or TRBD2 (5 bases each). The sequencing input was naive CD4+ T cells from PBMCs. The subset here: CD45RA+ positively selected. The source is a man younger than 30 in good health. Some clones in this sample may be carry-over from other donors' samples. CDR3 region: CASSPLTGTGTGELFF. In DNA form, the CDR3 reads TGTGCCAGCAGCCCCCTAACCGGGACCGGCACCGGGGAGCTGTTTTTT.